The rows below give T cell receptor beta chains drawn from one sample of a study of cytomegalovirus exposure and HLA in healthy donors. Assay: immunoSEQ multiplex PCR; the TCRdb copy retains only in-frame clones and omits some. The sample yields just over 200,000 clones, around 85% seen once. The sequenced sample consisted of PBMCs. These receptor sequences come from a man aged 45-60 years in good health and CMV-seronegative. The CDR3 runs from the conserved cysteine through the conserved F or W. Fields, in order: J gene, V gene, CDR3 protein.

j_call: TRBJ2-5
v_call: TRBV2
cdr3_aa: CASKEGRAGETQYF

j_call: TRBJ1-1
v_call: TRBV7-8
cdr3_aa: CASSLSALLNTEAFF

j_call: TRBJ2-5
v_call: TRBV6-1
cdr3_aa: CASSVRGLAQETQYF

j_call: TRBJ1-3
v_call: TRBV9
cdr3_aa: CASSVDNSGNTIYF

j_call: TRBJ2-7
v_call: TRBV5-1
cdr3_aa: CASRGDSPYEQYF

j_call: TRBJ2-6
v_call: TRBV5-4
cdr3_aa: CASSLESGGSSGANVLTF

j_call: TRBJ2-7
v_call: TRBV15
cdr3_aa: CATSDSVSYEQYF

j_call: TRBJ2-6
v_call: TRBV7-9
cdr3_aa: CASSFKEVHRFSGANVLTF

j_call: TRBJ1-1
v_call: TRBV2
cdr3_aa: CASTLDRNTEAFF

j_call: TRBJ2-1
v_call: TRBV6-6
cdr3_aa: CASSTRSGTDQNEQFF

j_call: TRBJ1-5
v_call: TRBV4-1
cdr3_aa: CASSLTGGNQPQHF

j_call: TRBJ2-3
v_call: TRBV6-1
cdr3_aa: CASSVRSGQGGRHTQYF

j_call: TRBJ1-3
v_call: TRBV7-9
cdr3_aa: CASSPPTGRGNTIYF

j_call: TRBJ2-7
v_call: TRBV7-3
cdr3_aa: CASSSTTGTSSYEQYF

j_call: TRBJ2-1
v_call: TRBV18
cdr3_aa: CASSPPTGVFDNEQFF

j_call: TRBJ2-1
v_call: TRBV9
cdr3_aa: CASSVEVGVSRSSYNEQFF

j_call: TRBJ1-6
v_call: TRBV27
cdr3_aa: CASSPGTGVSPLHF

j_call: TRBJ2-7
v_call: TRBV27
cdr3_aa: CASSPGDEQYF

j_call: TRBJ1-2
v_call: TRBV9
cdr3_aa: CAGSVDSRTGGIGYTF

j_call: TRBJ2-7
v_call: TRBV12-5
cdr3_aa: CASGPGTYEQYF

j_call: TRBJ2-1
v_call: TRBV11-3
cdr3_aa: CASSPETGGYNEQFF

j_call: TRBJ2-1
v_call: TRBV27
cdr3_aa: CASSLGTGRATNEQFF

j_call: TRBJ2-1
v_call: TRBV4-2
cdr3_aa: CASSQTYNEQFF

j_call: TRBJ1-5
v_call: TRBV2
cdr3_aa: CASSESGGGQPQHF

j_call: TRBJ2-7
v_call: TRBV5-1
cdr3_aa: CASSLRAGGPYEQYF

j_call: TRBJ2-5
v_call: TRBV9
cdr3_aa: CASSLGSAGGSQETQYF

j_call: TRBJ1-2
v_call: TRBV4-1
cdr3_aa: CASSQGDRGVEKDYGYTF

j_call: TRBJ1-1
v_call: TRBV7-3
cdr3_aa: CASSRDRYTEAFF

j_call: TRBJ1-2
v_call: TRBV7-9
cdr3_aa: CASSLGGYGYTF

j_call: TRBJ2-6
v_call: TRBV9
cdr3_aa: CASSAQGSGANVLTF

j_call: TRBJ2-7
v_call: TRBV9
cdr3_aa: CASSDTYSEPYEQYF

j_call: TRBJ1-4
v_call: TRBV9
cdr3_aa: CASSVEGLNEKLFF

j_call: TRBJ1-6
v_call: TRBV10-3
cdr3_aa: CAIGDAGDISPLHF

j_call: TRBJ2-1
v_call: TRBV15
cdr3_aa: CATSRDPAVAEQFF

j_call: TRBJ2-5
v_call: TRBV28
cdr3_aa: CASSLWVLARGGLQETQYF

j_call: TRBJ1-1
v_call: TRBV4-1
cdr3_aa: CASSPLDKNTEAFF

j_call: TRBJ2-3
v_call: TRBV19
cdr3_aa: CASSSQGWGADTQYF

j_call: TRBJ2-3
v_call: TRBV6-5
cdr3_aa: CASSYKAQREVDTQYF

j_call: TRBJ1-2
v_call: TRBV18
cdr3_aa: CASSPTDTSNYGYTF

j_call: TRBJ2-1
v_call: TRBV5-4
cdr3_aa: CASSRTSGRGGNEQFF

j_call: TRBJ1-2
v_call: TRBV30
cdr3_aa: CAWSVGGGANYGYTF

j_call: TRBJ2-7
v_call: TRBV9
cdr3_aa: CASSVEGTGPHEQYF

j_call: TRBJ2-7
v_call: TRBV27
cdr3_aa: CASSFAAAKDYEQYF

j_call: TRBJ2-4
v_call: TRBV15
cdr3_aa: CATSSLRRGRTLAKNIQYF

j_call: TRBJ1-1
v_call: TRBV7-9
cdr3_aa: CASSRVPGLENTEAFF

j_call: TRBJ1-1
v_call: TRBV11-2
cdr3_aa: CASSSDRVIGTEAFF

j_call: TRBJ1-2
v_call: TRBV28
cdr3_aa: CASSFYTGNYGYTF

j_call: TRBJ1-5
v_call: TRBV5-6
cdr3_aa: CASSNRDRGGRQPQHF

j_call: TRBJ1-5
v_call: TRBV28
cdr3_aa: CASSGQVPHSNQPQHF

j_call: TRBJ2-1
v_call: TRBV9
cdr3_aa: CASSVTSGRVYNEQFF

j_call: TRBJ2-4
v_call: TRBV11-3
cdr3_aa: CASSLGGAKNIQYF

j_call: TRBJ1-1
v_call: TRBV28
cdr3_aa: CASSLNSGAEAFF

j_call: TRBJ2-2
v_call: TRBV19
cdr3_aa: CASKWGPANRELFF